Listed here are 5 T cell receptor beta chains from one sample, sequenced in a study of cytomegalovirus exposure and HLA in healthy donors. In the PCR, 60 Vbeta and 13 Jbeta primers were used. The method was immunoSEQ multiplex PCR; TCRdb's version includes in-frame clones alone and lacks a portion of them. The data show 150,000 to 200,000 clones, 80% seen once. The sample consisted of PBMCs. These receptors were taken from a boy younger than 18 in good health and CMV-seronegative.

The V call is TRBV19, the J call TRBJ2-6; D perhaps matches TRBD1 (6 bases). Germline lookup yields CDR1 LNHDA and CDR2 SQIVND (reference sequence). This CDR3 has 16 amino acids. V lost 5 bases, J lost 4 bases, and 15 bases lay in between. CDR3 loop: CASSFLQGRGANVLTF. CDR3 DNA sequence: TGTGCCAGTAGTTTTCTCCAGGGGCGCGGGGCCAACGTCCTGACTTTC.

The chain combines TRBV5-8 with TRBJ1-5, with 9 nucleotides matching TRBD1. CDR3 length: 15 amino acids. With V trimmed by 4 bases and J by 6 bases, 8 bases remained unmatched. Looked up from germline, CDR1 is SGHTS and CDR2 is YDEGEE. The CDR3 nucleotides read TGTGCCAGCAGCGAACCGAGGACAGGGGTTCAGCCCCAGCATTTT. Translation gives CASSEPRTGVQPQHF.

The rearrangement joins TRBV11-3 to TRBJ2-4; possible D gene TRBD2, 6 bases. Germline CDR1 and CDR2: SGHNT and YENEEA. This CDR3 spans 15 amino acids. V gave up 1 base and J gave up 5 bases, with 12 bases separating them. The CDR3 spells CASSLGGLRQNIQYF. In nucleotides, the CDR3 is TGTGCCAGCAGCTTAGGAGGACTAAGACAAAACATTCAGTACTTC.

The V and J genes are TRBV9 and TRBJ1-2, with D perhaps TRBD1 (5 bases). Per germline, CDR1 SGDLS and CDR2 YYNGEE. This CDR3 comprises 13 residues. Trimming removed 4 bases from V and 5 bases from J, with 12 bases in between. Here the CDR3 DNA reads TGTGCCAGCAGCTCGGGGGGGTTGTATGGCTACACCTTC. Protein: CASSSGGLYGYTF.

The chain joins TRBV6-5 to TRBJ2-1; D gene unclear. V was trimmed by 6 bases and J by 9 bases, leaving 15 bases between them. The CDR3 runs 13 residues. CDR1 is MNHEY, CDR2 SVGAGI, per germline. The CDR3 here is CASRTASNGEQFF. In DNA form, the CDR3 reads TGTGCCAGCAGGACCGCTAGTAATGGTGAGCAGTTCTTC.